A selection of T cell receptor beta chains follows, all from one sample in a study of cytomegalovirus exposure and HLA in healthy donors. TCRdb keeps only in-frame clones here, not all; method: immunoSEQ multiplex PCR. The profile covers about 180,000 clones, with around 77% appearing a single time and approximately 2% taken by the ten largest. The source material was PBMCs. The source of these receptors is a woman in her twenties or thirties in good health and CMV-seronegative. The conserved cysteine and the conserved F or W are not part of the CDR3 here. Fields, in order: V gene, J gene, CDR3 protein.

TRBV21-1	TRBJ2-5	ASSLRPGLAGETQY
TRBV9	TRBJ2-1	ASSVAGDAHEQF
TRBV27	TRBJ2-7	ASKAGTGVHEQY
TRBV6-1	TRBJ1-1	ASLRDTPGAF
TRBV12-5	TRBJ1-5	ASGLVIGGNGQPQH
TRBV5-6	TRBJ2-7	ASSPTRDRTYEQY
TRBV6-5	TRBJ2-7	ASSLDPVKYEQY
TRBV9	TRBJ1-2	ASSVATTGPNYGYT
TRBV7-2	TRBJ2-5	ASSLEGGGGETQY
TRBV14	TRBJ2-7	ASSQAGTGTGEQY